The present T cell receptor (beta chain) was sequenced within a study of graft-versus-host responses after intestinal transplantation. Study-level points and caveats: The highest levels of circulating GvH clones went along with early declines in HvG clones after transplant.

Sequencing was performed with immunoSEQ multiplex PCR; in TCRdb, only in-frame clones are kept and a portion is missing. The sample yields tens of thousands of clones, 92% seen once. Post-transplant marrow was drawn from the posterior iliac crest or another site. The V and J ends lost 6 bases and 0 bases respectively, with 14 bases between them. The CDR3 totals 14 residues. Per the germline V gene, CDR1 is SQVTM and CDR2 is ANQGSEA. With respect to this clone: The antigen is undetermined.

The sequencing used bone marrow, collected roughly 110 weeks after intestinal transplantation. This rearrangement joins TRBV29-1 to TRBJ1-2; D gene unclear. This receptor was taken from a human patient who received an intestinal transplant, so some T cells may come from the graft donor. The CDR3 DNA follows: TGCAGCGTCGCAATGCGGGGAACTAACTATGGCTACACCTTC. Translated, it gives CSVAMRGTNYGYTF.